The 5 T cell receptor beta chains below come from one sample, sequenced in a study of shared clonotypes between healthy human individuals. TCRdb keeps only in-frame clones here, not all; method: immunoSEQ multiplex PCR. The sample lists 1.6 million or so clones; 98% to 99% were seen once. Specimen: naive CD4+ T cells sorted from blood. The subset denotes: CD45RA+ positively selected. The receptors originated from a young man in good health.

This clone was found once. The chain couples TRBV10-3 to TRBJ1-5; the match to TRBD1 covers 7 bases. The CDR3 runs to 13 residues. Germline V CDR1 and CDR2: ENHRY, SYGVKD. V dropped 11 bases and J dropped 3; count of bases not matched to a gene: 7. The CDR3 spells CASTGLINQPQHF. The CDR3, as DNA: TGTGCCTCGACAGGGCTAATCAATCAGCCCCAGCATTTT.

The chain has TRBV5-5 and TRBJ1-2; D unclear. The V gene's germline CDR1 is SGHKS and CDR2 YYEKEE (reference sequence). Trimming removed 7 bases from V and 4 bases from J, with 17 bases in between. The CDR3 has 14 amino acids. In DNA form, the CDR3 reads TGTGCCAGCCGCCTGGACTGGTCAGGCTATGGCTACACCTTC. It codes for CASRLDWSGYGYTF.

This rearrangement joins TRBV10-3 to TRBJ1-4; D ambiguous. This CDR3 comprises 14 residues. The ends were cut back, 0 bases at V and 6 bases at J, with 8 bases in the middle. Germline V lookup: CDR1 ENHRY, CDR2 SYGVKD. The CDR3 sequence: CAISESASDEKLFF. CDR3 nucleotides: TGTGCCATCAGTGAGTCGGCCTCAGATGAAAAACTGTTTTTT.

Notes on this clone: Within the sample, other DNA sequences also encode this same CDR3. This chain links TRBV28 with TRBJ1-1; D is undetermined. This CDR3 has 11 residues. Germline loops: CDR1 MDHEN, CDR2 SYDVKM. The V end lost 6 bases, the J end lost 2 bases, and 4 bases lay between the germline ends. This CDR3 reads CASSRNTEAFF. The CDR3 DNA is TGTGCCAGCAGCCGAAACACTGAAGCTTTCTTT. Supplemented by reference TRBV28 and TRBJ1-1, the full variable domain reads DVKVTQSSRYLVKRTGEKVFLECVQDMDHENMFWYRQDPGLGLRLIYFSYDVKMKEKGDIPEGYSVSREKKERFSLILESASTNQTSMYLCASSRNTEAFFGQGTRLTVV.

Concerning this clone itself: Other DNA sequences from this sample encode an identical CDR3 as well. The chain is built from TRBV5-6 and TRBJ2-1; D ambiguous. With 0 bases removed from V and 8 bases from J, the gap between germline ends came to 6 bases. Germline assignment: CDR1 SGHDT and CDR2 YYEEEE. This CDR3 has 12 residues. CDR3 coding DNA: TGTGCCAGCAGCTTGGCGAGATATGAGCAGTTCTTC. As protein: CASSLARYEQFF.